The following is a T cell receptor (beta chain) sequence with its context. The CDR3 is 14 residues long. The ends lost 7 bases at V and 3 bases at J; junction bases unmatched: 8. From germline, CDR1 is SQVTM and CDR2 ANQGSEA. Treatment defined: oral pan-JAK inhibitor, 5-10 mg twice daily. The record originates from a study of CD8+ T cells in alopecia areata. In each case, RNA was isolated and then reverse transcribed into cDNA as the sequencing template. Sequencing used immunoSEQ multiplex PCR; TCRdb keeps in-frame clones, though not all of them. The data show approximately 140,000 clones, roughly 86% seen once.

This sample comprised CD8+ T cells sorted from blood, obtained at week 4, from a patient treated with tofacitinib. This receptor was identified in a human donor with alopecia areata. V usage is TRBV29-1 and J usage is TRBJ2-2; 7 positions agree with TRBD2. The CDR3 here is CSARGTTDTGELFF. The CDR3, as DNA: TGCAGCGCCCGTGGGACTACCGACACCGGGGAGCTGTTTTTT.